This T cell receptor (beta chain) derives from a study of a mutant IDH1 vaccine in newly diagnosed glioma. The CDR3 extends over 18 amino acids. V lost 2 bases and J lost 0, with 17 bases in between. Germline CDR1 MNHNS, CDR2 SASEGT. The method was immunoSEQ multiplex PCR; TCRdb's version includes in-frame clones alone and lacks a portion of them. The repertoire holds 60,000 or so clones, with approximately 79% as singletons. Documented time point: week 5, during vaccination. Every vaccine dose comprised 300 ug of mutant IDH1 20-mer peptide plus topical imiquimod. As regards this clone: Its antigen is not known.

The receptor was isolated from a woman between 18 and 30 years old with glioma. Some clones in this sample may be carry-over from other donors' samples. The V call is TRBV6-1, the J call TRBJ1-3, with TRBD1 as a possible D gene (6 bases). The sample was PBMCs, taken from a glioma patient whose treatment included an IDH1 peptide vaccine. The CDR3 spells CASSEFPLTGLSGNTIYF. For the CDR3, the DNA is TGTGCCAGCAGTGAATTCCCCCTGACAGGCCTCTCTGGAAACACCATATATTTT.